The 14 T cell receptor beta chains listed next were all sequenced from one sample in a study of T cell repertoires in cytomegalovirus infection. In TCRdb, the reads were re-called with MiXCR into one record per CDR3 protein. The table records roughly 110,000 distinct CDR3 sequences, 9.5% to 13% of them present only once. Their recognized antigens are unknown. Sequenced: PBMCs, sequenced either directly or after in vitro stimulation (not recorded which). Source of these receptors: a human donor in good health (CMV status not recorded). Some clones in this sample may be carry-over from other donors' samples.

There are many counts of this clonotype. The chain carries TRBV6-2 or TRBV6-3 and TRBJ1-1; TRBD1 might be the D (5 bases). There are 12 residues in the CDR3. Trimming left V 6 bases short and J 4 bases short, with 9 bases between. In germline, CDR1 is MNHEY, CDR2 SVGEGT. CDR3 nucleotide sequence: TGTGCCAGCAGGAAGACAGTCACTGAAGCTTTCTTT. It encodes CASRKTVTEAFF.

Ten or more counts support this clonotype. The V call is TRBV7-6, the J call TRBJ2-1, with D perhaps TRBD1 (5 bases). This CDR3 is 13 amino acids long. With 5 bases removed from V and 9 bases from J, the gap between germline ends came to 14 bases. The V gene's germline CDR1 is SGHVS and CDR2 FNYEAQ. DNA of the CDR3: TGTGCCAGCAGCCTTCAGGGTTTGGGTGAGCAGTTCTTC. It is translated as CASSLQGLGEQFF.

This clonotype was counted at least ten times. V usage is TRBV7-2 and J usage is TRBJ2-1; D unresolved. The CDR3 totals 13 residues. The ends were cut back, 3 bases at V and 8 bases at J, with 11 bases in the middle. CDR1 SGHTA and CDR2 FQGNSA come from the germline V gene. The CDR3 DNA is TGTGCCAGCAGCTTCTCTCTGCTCGATGAGCAGTTCTTC. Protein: CASSFSLLDEQFF. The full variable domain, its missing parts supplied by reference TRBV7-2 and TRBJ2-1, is GAGVSQSPSNKVTEKGKDVELRCDPISGHTALYWYRQSLGQGLEFLIYFQGNSAPDKSGLPSDRFSAERTGGSVSTLTIQRTQQEDSAVYLCASSFSLLDEQFFGPGTRLTVL.

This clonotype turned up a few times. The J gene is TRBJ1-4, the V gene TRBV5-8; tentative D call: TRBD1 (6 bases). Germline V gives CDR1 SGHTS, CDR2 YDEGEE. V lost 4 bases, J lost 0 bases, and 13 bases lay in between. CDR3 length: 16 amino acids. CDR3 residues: CASSDWTAATNEKLFF. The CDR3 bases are TGTGCCAGCAGCGATTGGACAGCCGCAACTAATGAAAAACTGTTTTTT.

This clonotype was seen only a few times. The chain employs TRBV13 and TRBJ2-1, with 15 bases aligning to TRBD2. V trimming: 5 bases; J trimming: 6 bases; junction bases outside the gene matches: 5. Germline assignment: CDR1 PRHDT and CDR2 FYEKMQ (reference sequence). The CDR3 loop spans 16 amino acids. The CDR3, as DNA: TGTGCCAGCAGCCCCTGGACTAGCGGGAGGGGCAATGAGCAGTTCTTC. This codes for CASSPWTSGRGNEQFF.

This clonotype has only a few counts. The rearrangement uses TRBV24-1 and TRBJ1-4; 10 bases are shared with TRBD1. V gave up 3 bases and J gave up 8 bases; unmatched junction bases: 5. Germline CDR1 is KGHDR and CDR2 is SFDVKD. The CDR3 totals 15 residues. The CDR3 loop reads CATSDGGTGAEKLFF. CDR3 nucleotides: TGTGCCACCAGTGATGGCGGGACAGGGGCAGAAAAACTGTTTTTT.

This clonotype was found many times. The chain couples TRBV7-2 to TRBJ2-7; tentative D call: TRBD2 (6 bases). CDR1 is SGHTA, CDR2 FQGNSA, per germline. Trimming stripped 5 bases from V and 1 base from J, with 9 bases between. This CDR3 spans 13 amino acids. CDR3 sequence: CASSIGSSYEQYF. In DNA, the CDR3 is TGTGCCAGCAGCATCGGGAGTTCCTACGAGCAGTACTTC. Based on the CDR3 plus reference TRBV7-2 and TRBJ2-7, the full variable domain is GAGVSQSPSNKVTEKGKDVELRCDPISGHTALYWYRQSLGQGLEFLIYFQGNSAPDKSGLPSDRFSAERTGGSVSTLTIQRTQQEDSAVYLCASSIGSSYEQYFGPGTRLTVT.

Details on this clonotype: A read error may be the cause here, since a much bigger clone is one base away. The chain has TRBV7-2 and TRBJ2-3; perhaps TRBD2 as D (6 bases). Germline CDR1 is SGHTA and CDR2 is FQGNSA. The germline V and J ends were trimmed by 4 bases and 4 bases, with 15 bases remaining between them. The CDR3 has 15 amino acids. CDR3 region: CASSSIAASADTQYF. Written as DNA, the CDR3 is TGTGCCAGCAGCTCCATAGCGGCTAGCGCAGATACGCAGTATTTT.

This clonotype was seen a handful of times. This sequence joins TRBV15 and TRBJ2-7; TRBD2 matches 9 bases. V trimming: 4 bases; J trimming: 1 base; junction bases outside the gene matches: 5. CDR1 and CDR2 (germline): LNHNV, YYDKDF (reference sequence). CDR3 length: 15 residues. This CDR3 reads CATSNLLAGSYEQYF. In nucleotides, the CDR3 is TGTGCCACCAGCAATCTTCTAGCGGGGTCCTACGAGCAGTACTTC. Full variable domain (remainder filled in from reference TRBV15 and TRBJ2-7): DAMVIQNPRYQVTQFGKPVTLSCSQTLNHNVMYWYQQKSSQAPKLLFHYYDKDFNNEADTPDNFQSRRPNTSFCFLDIRSPGLGDTAMYLCATSNLLAGSYEQYFGPGTRLTVT.

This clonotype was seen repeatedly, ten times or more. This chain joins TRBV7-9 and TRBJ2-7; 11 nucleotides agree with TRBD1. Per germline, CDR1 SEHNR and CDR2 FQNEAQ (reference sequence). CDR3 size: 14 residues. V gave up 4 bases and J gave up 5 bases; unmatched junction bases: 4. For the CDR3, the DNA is TGTGCCAGCAGCTCGGACAGGGGGCTGAACGAGCAGTACTTC. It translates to CASSSDRGLNEQYF. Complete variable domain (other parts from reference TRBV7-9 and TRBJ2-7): DTGVSQNPRHKITKRGQNVTFRCDPISEHNRLYWYRQTLGQGPEFLTYFQNEAQLEKSRLLSDRFSAERPKGSFSTLEIQRTEQGDSAMYLCASSSDRGLNEQYFGPGTRLTVT.

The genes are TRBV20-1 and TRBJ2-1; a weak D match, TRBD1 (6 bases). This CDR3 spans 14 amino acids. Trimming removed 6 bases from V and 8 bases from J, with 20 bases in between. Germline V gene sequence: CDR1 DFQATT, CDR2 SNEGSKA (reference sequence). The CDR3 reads CSAPARGIVDEQFF. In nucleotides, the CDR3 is TGCAGTGCCCCCGCTAGGGGGATAGTGGATGAGCAGTTCTTC.

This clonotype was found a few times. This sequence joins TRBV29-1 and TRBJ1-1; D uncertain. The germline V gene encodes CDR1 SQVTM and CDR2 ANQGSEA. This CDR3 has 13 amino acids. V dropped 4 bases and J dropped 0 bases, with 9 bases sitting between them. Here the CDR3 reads CSVVGQVNTEAFF. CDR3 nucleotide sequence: TGCAGCGTTGTAGGCCAGGTGAACACTGAAGCTTTCTTT.

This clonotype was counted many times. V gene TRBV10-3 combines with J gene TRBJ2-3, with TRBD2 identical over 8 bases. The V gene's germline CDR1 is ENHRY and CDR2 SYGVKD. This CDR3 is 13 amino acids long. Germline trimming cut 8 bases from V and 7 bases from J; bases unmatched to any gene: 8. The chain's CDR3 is CAIQSGSVNTQYF. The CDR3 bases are TGTGCCATCCAGAGCGGGAGCGTAAATACGCAGTATTTT.

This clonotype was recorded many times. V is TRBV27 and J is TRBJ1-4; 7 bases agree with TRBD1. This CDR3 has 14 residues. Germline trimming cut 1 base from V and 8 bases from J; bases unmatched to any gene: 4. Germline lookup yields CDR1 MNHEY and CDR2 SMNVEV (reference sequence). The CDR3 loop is CASSLLGGGEKLFF. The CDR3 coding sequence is TGTGCCAGCAGTTTATTAGGGGGCGGCGAAAAACTGTTTTTT. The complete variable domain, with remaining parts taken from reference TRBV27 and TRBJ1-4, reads EAQVTQNPRYLITVTGKKLTVTCSQNMNHEYMSWYRQDPGLGLRQIYYSMNVEVTDKGDVPEGYKVSRKEKRNFPLILESPSPNQTSLYFCASSLLGGGEKLFFGSGTQLSVL.